Given below is one TCR beta chain in context. The sample comes from a study of control samples from healthy donors and cancer patients. The germline V gene encodes CDR1 SNHLY and CDR2 FYNNEI. V lost 6 bases to trimming and J lost 5 bases; unmatched junction nucleotides: 4. The CDR3 is 14 amino acids. Sequencing used immunoSEQ multiplex PCR; TCRdb keeps in-frame clones, though not all of them. The sample has about 130,000 clones, almost 95% seen once. The clonotype originates from a man older than 75 with head and neck cancer. The chain combines TRBV2 with TRBJ2-3; 11 nucleotides agree with TRBD2. Sequencing was performed on PBMCs. DNA of the CDR3: TGTGCCAGCAGGGGGGGACTAGCGGTAGATACGCAGTATTTT. Its translation is CASRGGLAVDTQYF.